This T cell receptor (beta chain) was identified during a study of radiation and T cells in renal cell carcinoma. Whole-study findings and limits: No pretreatment tumor biopsies were available for baseline clonotypes. From baseline, blood top tumor clonotypes peaked at 2 weeks post-radiation.

The table came from immunoSEQ multiplex PCR; TCRdb's copy has only in-frame clones and leaves some out. The table shows about 64,000 clones, with approximately 80% occurring only once. Time point denoted: blood 4 weeks post-SBRT, at nephrectomy. The treatment was: 15 Gy SBRT to primary tumor, nephrectomy 4 weeks later. Trimming removed 4 bases at V and 5 bases at J, with 15 bases between. This CDR3 region has 14 residues. Germline lookup yields CDR1 SGHRS and CDR2 YFSETQ. Comment on this clone: Its antigen is unidentified.

The chain carries TRBV5-1 and TRBJ1-1; D unresolved. Sequenced here: blood, sampled from a patient whose treatment included radiotherapy and nephrectomy. The clonotype originates from a man aged 55 to 69 with renal cell carcinoma. The CDR3 protein is CASSPDGIRTEAFF. CDR3 in DNA: TGCGCCAGCAGCCCGGACGGAATAAGGACTGAAGCTTTCTTT.